This paragraph reports one T cell receptor beta chain. The sample belongs to a study of blood T cell repertoires in COVID-19. About the research overall: The United States, Italy and Spain were the sources of the acute and convalescent COVID-19 samples. Sample material is recorded as cDNA or gDNA derived from T cells, B-cell-depleted T cells, or PBMCs.

CDR3 size: 13 residues. Germline assignment: CDR1 MNHEY and CDR2 SVGAGI. Trimming took off 6 bases at V and 4 bases at J, with 10 bases between the two ends. Profiled with immunoSEQ multiplex PCR; TCRdb holds only in-frame clones, not every one. The sample lists around 29,000 clones, about nine tenths occurring once. The sample consisted of peripheral blood. The TCR was taken from a human donor with active COVID-19. The donor label of this sample is uncertain. The genes are TRBV6-5 and TRBJ2-1; TRBD2 is a possible D gene (5 bases). The chain's CDR3 is CASRPGLYNEQFF. CDR3 bases: TGTGCCAGCAGACCGGGGTTGTACAATGAGCAGTTCTTC.